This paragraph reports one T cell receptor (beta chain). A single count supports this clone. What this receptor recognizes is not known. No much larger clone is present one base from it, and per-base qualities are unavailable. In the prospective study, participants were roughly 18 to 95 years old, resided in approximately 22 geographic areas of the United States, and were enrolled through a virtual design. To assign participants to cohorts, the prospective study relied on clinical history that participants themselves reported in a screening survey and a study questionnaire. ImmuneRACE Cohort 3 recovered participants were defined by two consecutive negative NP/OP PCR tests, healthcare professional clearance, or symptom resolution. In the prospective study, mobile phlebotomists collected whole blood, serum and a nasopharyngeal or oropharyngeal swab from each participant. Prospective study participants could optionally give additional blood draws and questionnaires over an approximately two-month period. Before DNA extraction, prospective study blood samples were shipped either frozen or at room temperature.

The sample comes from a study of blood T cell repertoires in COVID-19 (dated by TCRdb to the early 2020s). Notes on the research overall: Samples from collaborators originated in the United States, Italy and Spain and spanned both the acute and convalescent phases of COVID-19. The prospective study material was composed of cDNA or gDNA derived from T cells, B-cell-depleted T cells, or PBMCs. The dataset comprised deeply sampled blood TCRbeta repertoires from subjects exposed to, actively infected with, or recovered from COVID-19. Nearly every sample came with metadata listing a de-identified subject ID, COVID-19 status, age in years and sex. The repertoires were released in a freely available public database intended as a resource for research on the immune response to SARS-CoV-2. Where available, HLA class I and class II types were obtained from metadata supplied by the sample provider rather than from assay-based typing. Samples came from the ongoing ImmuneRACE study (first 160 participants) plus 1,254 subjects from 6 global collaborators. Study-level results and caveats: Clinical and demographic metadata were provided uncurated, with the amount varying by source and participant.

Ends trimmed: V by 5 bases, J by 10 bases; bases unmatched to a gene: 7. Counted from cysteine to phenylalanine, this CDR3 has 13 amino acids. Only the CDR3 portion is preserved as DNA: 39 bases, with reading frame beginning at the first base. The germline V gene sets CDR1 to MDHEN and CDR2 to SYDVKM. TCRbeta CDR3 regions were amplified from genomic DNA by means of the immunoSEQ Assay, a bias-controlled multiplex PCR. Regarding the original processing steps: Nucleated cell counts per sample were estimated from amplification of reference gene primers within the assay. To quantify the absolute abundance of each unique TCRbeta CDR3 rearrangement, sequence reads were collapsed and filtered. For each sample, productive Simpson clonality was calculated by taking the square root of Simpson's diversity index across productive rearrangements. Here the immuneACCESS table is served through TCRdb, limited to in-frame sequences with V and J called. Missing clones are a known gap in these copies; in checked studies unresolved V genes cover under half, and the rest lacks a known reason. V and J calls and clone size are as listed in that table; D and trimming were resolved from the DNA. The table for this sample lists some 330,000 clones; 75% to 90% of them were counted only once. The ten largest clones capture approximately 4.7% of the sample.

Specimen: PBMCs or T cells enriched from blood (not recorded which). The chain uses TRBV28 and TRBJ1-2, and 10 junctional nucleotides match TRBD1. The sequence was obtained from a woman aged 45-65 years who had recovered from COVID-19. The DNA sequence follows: TGTGCCAGCAGTCCCGGGACAGGGGTCCTCTACACCTTC. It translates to CASSPGTGVLYTF.